This TCR beta chain was sequenced for a study of HIV-infected patients and healthy controls (dated by TCRdb to the mid-2010s). For the study in its entirety: CD4 counts were modestly but significantly increased in about 85% of the 16 patients after three months of therapy, but they remained below normal ranges. CD8 counts showed no consistent shift during early therapy, whereas the CD4:CD8 ratio rose slightly. After a further year of therapy, viral load was undetectable in all patients, having already become undetectable in most of the 16 patients by the second bleed. Overall T-cell lymphocytopenia was not observed in the patients, and no significant difference from controls was found in total CDR3 counts per chain. Whether deep TCR repertoire sequencing of small blood samples from HIV patients could capture immune perturbation and reconstitution was tested in the study. The research as a whole found: Alpha-beta chain pairing was not determined in the samples. The use of whole blood limited sequencing depth and precluded separation of the dynamics of distinct T-cell subpopulations. Mean usage differed significantly between HIV-infected patients and controls for eight alpha and eight beta V genes. The therapy captured by the treated samples lasted only about three months, arguably too short a period to observe immune reconstitution given low adult thymic output. Healthy control repertoires showed roughly threefold more distinct CDR3s and higher Shannon diversity than untreated HIV+ repertoires. Alpha-chain CDR3s from MAIT cells appeared at high frequency in healthy controls but were severely depleted in HIV+ repertoires. More CDR3s were shared between individuals among healthy controls than among HIV+ patients, as measured by Jaccard index and by the count of highly shared sequences. The study cohorts differed slightly in age and sex profile, but those differences did not account for the observed differences in diversity. Most CMV-associated CDR3s became more frequent during therapy, although their change was not significant, whereas HIV-associated CDR3s showed a significant decrease in frequency. In HIV-infected patients, the apparent post-therapy recovery of the Gini index was not replicated in size-matched repertoire data. Unequal numbers of distinct sequences between patients and controls complicated comparisons, and size-matching overweighted rare events from HIV-infected data. HIV-infected repertoires showed significantly elevated mean Gini indices relative to controls, which possibly reflects oligoclonality. HLA typing of donors was not performed in the study. Processing was restricted to sixteen HIV-infected individuals, which the authors judged to be a major constraint on the generalizability of the findings.

500 to 600 ng RNA was reverse transcribed with SuperScript III using primers against the alpha and beta constant regions. Separate libraries for the alpha and beta chains were generated through chain-specific third strand synthesis that incorporated multiplexing indices. The protocol used a single primer pair to amplify all rearrangements within a chain, which avoided primer bias, and attached molecular barcodes to each cDNA molecule. Purified cDNA was joined by T4 RNA Ligase 1 to a 5' RACE adapter carrying a random hexamer and the SP2 sequencing primer site. With slow temperature ramps used to favor optimal annealing, second strand synthesis was primed from the SP2 site with Phusion polymerase. Two random hexamer sequences, both added before amplification and joined together, made up the 12-nucleotide barcode of each molecule. An amplification PCR of 20 to 25 cycles with P5s and P7 primers came after a short first PCR that had added P5 and P7 adapter elements plus a second index. Libraries received roughly 28 PCR cycles in total, were quantified on a Qubit, sized on a Bioanalyzer, and diluted to around 4 nM. Normalized libraries were sequenced on an Illumina MiSeq with 2 x 250 paired-end kits. MinElute columns were the means by which the reverse transcription reactions were cleaned up, and the reactions were eluted into 10 ul Tris-Cl. Adapter ligations were incubated for 20 to 25 hours at 16 degrees C and subsequently purified with AMPure XP beads at a 1:1 ratio. Per the authors' processing: A modified Decombinator processed the demultiplexed FASTQ files and output V, J, insert and barcode information. Sequences that shared a barcode but differed from the dominant sequence were treated as errors and discarded, and barcodes were clustered at Levenshtein distance 3 and counted to estimate the original cDNA molecules. The R packages ineq, vegan, igraph and RCytoscape were used for downstream analyses, with IMGT nomenclature and CDR3 definitions applied. V gene usage was calculated across distinct sequences, with every TCR tallied a single time to avoid skew from clonal expansion. Unique CDR3 amino acid sequences within a donor were connected in similarity networks whenever two sequences differed by a single Levenshtein edit. Published HIV-specific CDR3s (92 alpha, about 730 beta) and CMV-specific CDR3s (roughly 14 alpha, 200 to 300 beta) were compiled and searched for in the repertoires. It was shown by random subsampling to size-matched repertoires that the decreased diversity of patients was not caused by their lower sequence numbers. TCRdb handled the public reads itself, with Q25 trimming in fastp and clone calling in MiXCR, and kept productive beta chains. Rows are combined by CDR3 protein, so each entry shows the most common genes and DNA. TCRdb's processing, not the authors', yielded these V and J calls. The sample table lists about 5,000 distinct CDR3 sequences, roughly 20% of them with a count of one. The ten largest clones represent 25% to 35% of the sample.

A word on this clonotype: Its antigen is still unknown. Base qualities are missing; no much larger clone stands one base away.

The V end loses 6 bases and the J end loses 6 bases, and a stretch of 18 bases separates them. Taken from cysteine to phenylalanine, the CDR3 has 14 residues. The CDR3 DNA has 42 bases and is translated from base 1. Sequences LNHDA (CDR1) and SQIVND (CDR2) are obtained from the germline V gene (reference sequence). Follow-up blood was drawn from HIV-infected patients roughly three months, about 14 weeks, after the initiation of antiretroviral therapy. Whole blood was used without cell fractionation, so all unsorted peripheral T cells were reflected in the repertoire. For RNA extraction, an approximately 2.5 ml sample of peripheral blood was drawn into Tempus tubes. Treatment interruptions were among the grounds for excluding patients from enrollment, as were febrile or AIDS-related illness, tumors, hepatitis B or C coinfection, immunomodulatory therapy and recent vaccination. Residual genomic DNA was removed with the TURBO-DNase kit and globin mRNA was depleted with GLOBINclear.

The clonotype originates from an adult with HIV infection. This specimen consisted of blood, obtained during antiretroviral therapy. The rearranged chain carries TRBV19 and TRBJ2-7; TRBD1 is possibly the D segment (6 matching bases). The CDR3 region: CASSEGTSPCEQYF. The nucleotide sequence reads as follows: TGTGCCAGTAGCGAAGGGACATCTCCGTGCGAGCAGTACTTC.